The clone carrying this T cell receptor (beta chain) appeared once. This entry is derived from a study of blood T cell repertoires in COVID-19. Overall study context: Some COVID-19 samples were acute and others convalescent; all came from the United States, Italy and Spain. Nucleic acid was either cDNA or gDNA, and it came from T cells, B-cell-depleted T cells, or PBMCs.

The CDR3 covers 16 residues. V trimming: 5 bases; J trimming: 6 bases; junction bases outside the gene matches: 15. The germline V gene encodes CDR1 SGHTA and CDR2 FQGNSA. In the authors' methods: The authors estimated nucleated cell counts from reference gene primer amplification. Clones were sequenced by immunoSEQ multiplex PCR, and TCRdb holds only the in-frame ones, with some missing. The D gene and trimming were derived from the DNA, and the V and J assignments and clone size from that table. The data contain hundreds of thousands of clones, 82% of them singletons. Individuals aged 18 to 89 years were recruited from roughly 22 US areas.

The gene calls are TRBV7-2 and TRBJ2-7; 8 bases agree with TRBD1. The sample was PBMCs or T cells enriched from blood (not recorded which). The receptor was derived from a woman in her sixties who had recovered from COVID-19. DNA of the CDR3: TGTGCCAGCAGCGCGGGACAGGTAGGCCGTTCGGGCGAGCAGTACTTC. It codes for CASSAGQVGRSGEQYF.